This T cell receptor (beta chain) was retrieved from a study of T cells after yellow fever vaccination. Study conclusions and caveats: The CD4 compartment and the CD8 compartment contained a small share of clonotypes in common. Among primary-vaccination clones, most reappeared after the booster, at roughly 96% for CD4 and roughly 90% for CD8. Abundant clonotypes from the bulk population could have been carried over as contaminants into FACS-sorted repertoires.

5'RACE template switching generated TCR cDNA, adding a universal primer site and UMIs. TCRdb itself ran the 5' RACE reads through MiXCR, one entry per CDR3 protein. The top ten clones hold 15% to 20% of a sample with 620,000 or so distinct CDR3 sequences, roughly a sixth of them seen once. Germline V gene lookup returns CDR1 MNHEY and CDR2 SVGAGI. Trimming cost V 1 base and J 5 bases, with 16 bases left between them. CDR3 size: 16 residues. This clonotype was counted between two and nine times. Its antigen remains unidentified. The sample in question was PBMCs, obtained less than 6 days after the first yellow fever vaccination. The V call is TRBV6-5, the J call TRBJ2-3, with TRBD1 as a possible D gene (5 bases). The sequence derives from a man younger than 35 who received the YFV17D yellow fever vaccine. The CDR3 coding sequence is TGTGCCAGCAGTTACTGGAGCCCCCAGGGTGGAGATACGCAGTATTTT. Encoded protein: CASSYWSPQGGDTQYF.